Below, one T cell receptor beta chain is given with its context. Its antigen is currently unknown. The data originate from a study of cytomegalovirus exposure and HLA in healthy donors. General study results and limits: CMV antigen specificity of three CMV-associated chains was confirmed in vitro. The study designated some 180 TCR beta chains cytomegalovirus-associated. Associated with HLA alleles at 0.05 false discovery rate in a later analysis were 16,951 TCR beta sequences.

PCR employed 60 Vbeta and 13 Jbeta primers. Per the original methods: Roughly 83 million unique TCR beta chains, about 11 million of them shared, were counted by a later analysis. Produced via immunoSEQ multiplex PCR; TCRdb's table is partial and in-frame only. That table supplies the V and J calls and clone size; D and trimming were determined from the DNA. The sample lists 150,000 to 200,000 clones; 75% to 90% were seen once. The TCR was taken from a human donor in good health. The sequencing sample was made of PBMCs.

CDR3 nucleotides: TGCGCCAGCAGTAGCGGGGGGATACCAGATACGCAGTATTTT. Translation: CASSSGGIPDTQYF. The chain carries TRBV10-1 and TRBJ2-3; 9 nucleotides align to TRBD2. V lost 5 bases, J lost 4 bases, and 4 bases stayed unmatched. The germline gives CDR1 WNHNN, CDR2 SYGVQD (reference sequence). The CDR3 sequence is 14 residues long.